This TCR beta chain was obtained from a study of CD8 T cells in Susac syndrome. Per germline, CDR1 SGDLS and CDR2 YYNGEE. This CDR3 is built from 14 residues. J was trimmed by 5 bases and V by 3 bases; bases with no gene match: 6. Patients with Susac syndrome showed fulfilment of recently defined diagnostic criteria for definite or probable disease. General study points: Across the total CD8+ repertoires, about 17 Susac-specific public clones were detected, and across the CD8+ TEMRA repertoires, several such clones were detected.

Reverse transcription of about 0.5 to 1 ug RNA used random hexamers. MiXCR, applied by TCRdb to the immunoSEQ multiplex PCR reads, yields one record per CDR3 protein. The sample consists of 65,000 to 100,000 distinct CDR3 sequences, about 96% of them appearing once. With regard to this clonotype: Its cognate antigen is unknown.

The chain joins TRBV9 to TRBJ2-5, with 8 bases fitting TRBD1. Sequenced material: CD8+ T cells from PBMCs. The receptor's source is a human donor with Susac syndrome. In DNA, the CDR3 is TGTGCCAGCAGCGCCCAGGGGGCTTGGGAGACCCAGTACTTC. Its translation: CASSAQGAWETQYF.